The clone carrying this T cell receptor (beta chain) was observed a handful of times. In germline, CDR1 is MGHRA, CDR2 YSYEKL. Trimming removed 4 bases at V and 2 bases at J, with 12 bases between. The CDR3 spans 14 residues. The study ran its PCR with 60 Vbeta and 13 Jbeta primers. Method: immunoSEQ multiplex PCR; TCRdb's copy keeps in-frame clones and lacks some. The sample holds around 150,000 clones, 60% to 80% seen once. These data come from a study of cytomegalovirus exposure and HLA in healthy donors. The sequencing sample was made of PBMCs. The chain couples TRBV4-1 to TRBJ2-7; possible D gene TRBD1, 6 bases. The clonotype originates from a male donor in good health and CMV-seronegative. The CDR3 bases are TGCGCCAGCAGCCCTACGACAGGCGCCTACGAGCAGTACTTC. Protein: CASSPTTGAYEQYF.